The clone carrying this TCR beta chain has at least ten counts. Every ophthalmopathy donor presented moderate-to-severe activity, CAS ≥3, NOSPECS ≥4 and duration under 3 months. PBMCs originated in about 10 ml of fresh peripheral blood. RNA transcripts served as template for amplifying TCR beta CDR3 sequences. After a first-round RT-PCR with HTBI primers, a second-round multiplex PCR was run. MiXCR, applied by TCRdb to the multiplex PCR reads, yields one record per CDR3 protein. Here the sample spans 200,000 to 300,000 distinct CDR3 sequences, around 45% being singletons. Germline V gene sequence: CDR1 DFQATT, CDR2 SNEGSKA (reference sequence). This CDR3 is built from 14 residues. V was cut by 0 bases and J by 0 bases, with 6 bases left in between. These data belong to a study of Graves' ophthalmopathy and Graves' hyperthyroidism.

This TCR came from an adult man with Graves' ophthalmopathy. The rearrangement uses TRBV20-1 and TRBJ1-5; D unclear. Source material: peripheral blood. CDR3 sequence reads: CSARDPGSNQPQHF. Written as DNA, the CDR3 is TGCAGTGCTAGAGATCCGGGTAGCAATCAGCCCCAGCATTTT.